This T cell receptor beta chain was obtained from a study of cytomegalovirus exposure and HLA in healthy donors (dated by TCRdb to 2016 to 2017). Describing the broader study: A later analysis indicated that the 120 validation repertoires were generated on the platform also employed for the 666 repertoires of the first cohort. The study aimed to test whether signatures of past pathogen exposure could be identified by cataloging public T cell receptors. Along with the approximately 620-subject first cohort, a separate validation cohort of approximately 110 different subjects was used. To predict cytomegalovirus infection status, the study brought together high-throughput TCR immunosequencing, statistical association of individual TCRs with disease status, and machine learning. Findings and caveats that apply to the study as a whole: A later analysis found that TCRs clustered in the first cohort also tended to co-occur in the 120 validation repertoires, with 94% of cluster scores above 0. The study gave a list of under 200 TCR beta chains associated with cytomegalovirus. In vitro tests confirmed that a few of the cytomegalovirus-associated TCR beta chains recognize cytomegalovirus antigens. In both the original and validation cohorts, the classifier was reported to diagnose cytomegalovirus status with high specificity and sensitivity. The validation cohort had no HLA typing available for a later analysis, so co-occurrence within that cohort was assessed over all 120 or so repertoires. While some public TCRs were present in many individuals, most TCR sequences turned up only very rarely across donors. It was suggested by the authors that the approach could potentially be generalized to other disease states and immunological phenotypes.

Libraries were prepared through the immunoSEQ multiplex PCR assay. Per the original workflow: A statistical classification framework was built for diagnosing cytomegalovirus status from the catalog of TCR beta chain sequences. The clones in this table, taken by TCRdb from immuneACCESS, are in-frame only. Not every clone is retained; where verified, under half of the shortfall comes from an unresolved V gene, and the cause of the rest is unknown. That table gives V, J and clone size, and the DNA gave D and trimming. For this sample the table gives 50,000 to 65,000 clones, of which around 95% were detected only once. The biggest ten clones account for roughly 7.3% of the sample. Taken from cysteine to phenylalanine, the CDR3 has 15 residues. The CDR3 DNA has 45 bases and is translated from base 1. V and J are trimmed by 6 bases and 6 bases, and the gene matches miss 10 bases of the junction. Via the germline V gene, CDR1 is SGHTA and CDR2 FQGNSA.

The donors were included in the validation cohort of some 120 subjects, a group kept apart from the roughly 670-subject first cohort. With respect to this clone: Its antigen is not yet known. Base quality data are lacking; no much larger clone is found one base away.

This TCR came from a woman between 18 and 29 years old in good health and CMV-seropositive. The source material was PBMCs. Recombination connected TRBV7-2 to TRBJ1-2, and 10 junctional nucleotides match TRBD1. The bases read TGTGCCAGCAGGTCAACCGGGACAGGGGTGGATGGCTACACCTTC. Its coded protein is CASRSTGTGVDGYTF.